This entry lists 17 T cell receptor beta chains sequenced from one sample in a study of T cell repertoires in cytomegalovirus infection. TCRdb called the reads again in MiXCR, with one record for every CDR3 protein. The repertoire has about 400,000 distinct CDR3 sequences, approximately 18% of them found once; the top ten carry 7.5% to 9.5%. Sequenced: PBMCs. Source of these receptors: a human donor in good health (CMV status not recorded). Some clones in this sample may be carry-over from other donors' samples.

This clonotype was counted only a few times. The chain joins TRBV4-3 to TRBJ2-4; no clear D. V lost 1 base and J 6 bases, leaving 13 bases between the germline ends. Germline loops: CDR1 LGHNA, CDR2 YSLEER. This CDR3 comprises 15 residues. The chain's CDR3 is CASSQGFGVSNIQYF. DNA of the CDR3: TGCGCCAGCAGCCAAGGGTTCGGAGTCTCAAACATTCAGTACTTC.

The chain combines TRBV19 with TRBJ2-5; 8 bases map to TRBD2. The CDR3 contains 16 residues. From germline, CDR1 is LNHDA and CDR2 SQIVND (reference sequence). V shed 3 bases and J 2 bases; nucleotides not matched to a gene: 8. For the CDR3, the DNA is TGTGCCAGTAGTATTTACCCGGGGGGGCCGCAAGAGACCCAGTACTTC. Protein sequence: CASSIYPGGPQETQYF.

This CDR3 reads CASSLATGLSNQPQHF. In DNA, the CDR3 is TGTGCCAGCAGCTTGGCGACAGGGTTGAGCAATCAGCCCCAGCATTTT. The chain links TRBV7-8 to TRBJ1-5, with 7 bases aligning to TRBD1. The CDR3 has 16 residues. The V gene's germline CDR1 is SGHVS and CDR2 FQNEAQ. Trimming at V came to 3 bases and at J to 1 base, leaving 6 bases not matched to a gene.

There are many counts of this clonotype. The chain's CDR3 is CASSLLGETQYF. In DNA, the CDR3 is TGTGCCAGCAGCTTATTAGGGGAGACCCAGTACTTC. The V gene is TRBV7-2, the J gene TRBJ2-5; D is unclear. The germline V gene has CDR1 SGHTA and CDR2 FQGNSA. V lost 2 bases and J 5 bases, leaving 6 bases between the germline ends. This CDR3 spans 12 amino acids. Full variable domain (remainder filled in from reference TRBV7-2 and TRBJ2-5): GAGVSQSPSNKVTEKGKDVELRCDPISGHTALYWYRQSLGQGLEFLIYFQGNSAPDKSGLPSDRFSAERTGGSVSTLTIQRTQQEDSAVYLCASSLLGETQYFGPGTRLLVL.

The V gene is TRBV10-3, the J gene TRBJ2-4; 7 nucleotides align to TRBD1. The CDR3 has 15 amino acids. CDR1 is ENHRY and CDR2 is SYGVKD in the germline V gene. The V and J ends lost 0 bases and 5 bases, in that order; junction bases with no gene match: 4. CDR3 nucleotides: TGTGCCATCAGTGAGTCGAGGGACAGCCAAAACATTCAGTACTTC. Its protein is CAISESRDSQNIQYF.

This clonotype was picked up many times. The chain has TRBV7-2 and TRBJ2-7; 11 positions agree with TRBD1. Germline CDR1 is SGHTA and CDR2 is FQGNSA. The trim removed 1 base at V and 2 bases at J, leaving 13 bases unmatched. CDR3 length: 19 amino acids. CDR3 amino acids: CASSLVPTGTGGLTYEQYF. In nucleotides, the CDR3 is TGTGCCAGCAGCTTAGTCCCGACCGGGACAGGGGGTTTAACCTACGAGCAGTACTTC.

This clonotype was recorded many times. The chain recombines TRBV7-2 with TRBJ2-5, with 12 bases aligning to TRBD2. V shed 5 bases, J shed 5 bases, and the junction held 6 bases outside the gene matches. The CDR3 has 15 amino acids. Germline loops: CDR1 SGHTA, CDR2 FQGNSA. CDR3 DNA sequence: TGTGCCAGCAGCGGACGGACTAGCGGGGTCGAGACCCAGTACTTC. It is translated as CASSGRTSGVETQYF.

This chain connects TRBV7-6 to TRBJ2-2, with 9 bases fitting TRBD1. V was pared by 5 bases and J by 7 bases, with 14 bases of the junction left unmatched. This CDR3 region has 17 residues. The germline V gene encodes CDR1 SGHVS and CDR2 FNYEAQ. CDR3 nucleotides: TGTGCCAGCAGCGTAACCGGACAGGGGTCAAACGGCGGGGAGCTGTTTTTT. Translated, it gives CASSVTGQGSNGGELFF.

In its sample, this clonotype was seen a few times. This chain connects TRBV5-4 to TRBJ1-2, with TRBD1 matching 8 bases. J lost 3 bases, V lost 1 base, and 2 bases had no gene match. There are 14 residues in the CDR3. Germline V gene lookup returns CDR1 SGHNT and CDR2 YYREEE (reference sequence). DNA for the CDR3: TGTGCCAGCAGCTTGCAGGGGGCTGACTATGGCTACACCTTC. Translation: CASSLQGADYGYTF.

The J gene is TRBJ2-7, the V gene TRBV12-3 or TRBV12-4; D is uncertain. V was clipped by 6 bases and J by 5 bases, with 14 bases between them. This CDR3 is 13 amino acids long. The CDR3 sequence is CASSRKGIDEQYF. The CDR3, as DNA: TGTGCCAGCAGCCGGAAGGGAATTGACGAGCAGTACTTC.

This clonotype was recorded many times. The chain employs TRBV7-2 and TRBJ1-5; D may be TRBD1 (6 bases). The germline CDR1 and CDR2 sequences are SGHTA and FQGNSA. The CDR3 contains 13 residues. V was cut by 2 bases and J by 7 bases, with 9 bases left in between. The CDR3 protein is CASSLQGPQPQHF. The CDR3, as DNA: TGTGCCAGCAGCTTACAGGGGCCGCAGCCCCAGCATTTT.

In DNA, the CDR3 is TGCGCCAGCAGCCAAGAGCTGGGACTTAGCGCGCAAGAGACCCAGTACTTC. Its translation: CASSQELGLSAQETQYF. The V gene is TRBV4-3, the J gene TRBJ2-5, with a tentative D call TRBD2 (6 bases). Trimming shortened V by 0 bases and J by 2 bases, and 16 bases separated the two germline ends. CDR3 size: 17 residues. The germline gives CDR1 LGHNA, CDR2 YSLEER.

The chain carries TRBV7-9 and TRBJ2-3, with 8 bases aligning to TRBD2. The V segment lost 1 base and the J segment 3 bases; nucleotides outside the gene matches: 9. The CDR3 runs 17 residues. CDR1 SEHNR and CDR2 FQNEAQ come from the germline V gene (reference sequence). This CDR3 reads CASSLGFSGAPTDTQYF. The CDR3 region has the DNA TGTGCCAGCAGCTTAGGGTTTAGCGGGGCACCAACAGATACGCAGTATTTT.

The rearrangement links TRBV29-1 to TRBJ2-7, with TRBD2 matching 7 bases. Germline V lookup: CDR1 SQVTM, CDR2 ANQGSEA. The CDR3 runs 14 residues. The V segment lost 0 bases and the J segment 4 bases; nucleotides outside the gene matches: 6. The CDR3 loop reads CSVEDAERGYEQYF. CDR3 coding DNA: TGCAGCGTTGAAGATGCGGAGCGGGGATACGAGCAGTACTTC.

This clonotype was seen ten or more times. The gene calls are TRBV12-3 or TRBV12-4 and TRBJ2-1; 12 nucleotides align to TRBD2. V shed 2 bases and J 8 bases; nucleotides not matched to a gene: 7. This CDR3 is built from 16 residues. The CDR3: CASSLISLAGGDEQFF. CDR3 nucleotides: TGTGCCAGCAGTTTAATTTCACTAGCGGGAGGCGATGAGCAGTTCTTC.

This clonotype was counted a few times. The J gene is TRBJ2-5, the V gene TRBV7-8, with 9 bases lining up with TRBD2. The germline V gene encodes CDR1 SGHVS and CDR2 FQNEAQ. J gave up 1 base and V 7 bases, and 4 bases lay outside the gene matches. The CDR3 sequence is 14 residues long. This CDR3 reads CASTETSGQETQYF. The CDR3 region has the DNA TGTGCCAGCACCGAGACTAGCGGCCAAGAGACCCAGTACTTC.

This clonotype was detected a few times. The chain couples TRBV4-3 to TRBJ2-3; tentatively, D is TRBD1 or TRBD2 (5 bases each). Germline V gene data show CDR1 as LGHNA and CDR2 as YSLEER. Trimming cost V 0 bases and J 6 bases, with 19 bases left between them. This CDR3 comprises 17 residues. The CDR3 DNA follows: TGCGCCAGCAGCCAAGAGGTTAAGGGGACGGGACCTGATACGCAGTATTTT. This encodes CASSQEVKGTGPDTQYF.